This note documents a single TCR beta chain sequence. Authors' methods: Nucleated cell counts were estimated from reference gene primer amplification. Profiling relied on immunoSEQ multiplex PCR, and the TCRdb table lists in-frame clones only, not all of them. Clonal size and the V and J genes are those of that table, whereas D and trimming came from the DNA. The repertoire consists of about 370,000 clones, with around 91% occurring once and the leading ten covering more than 0.8%. Enrollees, about 18 to 90 years old, lived in fewer than 25 US areas. Cohorts were assigned according to the clinical history that participants reported. This sample is drawn from a study of blood T cell repertoires in COVID-19. Overall study context: Both acute and convalescent COVID-19 samples were obtained from the United States, Italy and Spain.

V lost 2 bases, J lost 3 bases, and 5 bases stayed unmatched. Germline CDR1 MGHRA, CDR2 YSYEKL. The CDR3 loop spans 16 amino acids. The sequence was obtained from a man in his late teens or twenties who had recovered from COVID-19. Sequenced input: PBMCs or T cells enriched from blood (not recorded which). The rearrangement links TRBV4-1 to TRBJ1-3; TRBD1 agrees at 9 bases. The CDR3 loop is CASSQKTGGVGNTIYF. DNA for the CDR3: TGCGCCAGCAGCCAAAAAACAGGGGGCGTTGGAAACACCATATATTTT.